This TCR beta chain was identified during a study of T cells in Graves' hyperthyroidism and ophthalmopathy. At least ten counts were recorded for this clonotype. The CDR3 length is 16 residues. Germline trimming cut 6 bases from V and 7 bases from J; bases unmatched to any gene: 9. Germline-derived CDR1 and CDR2 are SNHLY and FYNNEI. Authors of the study amplified TCR beta CDR3 regions from RNA transcripts. Primed by the HTBI set, a first-round RT-PCR was run on the TCR CDR3. TCRdb re-called the multiplex PCR reads with MiXCR, one entry per CDR3 protein. The sample records 700,000 or so distinct CDR3 sequences, over 15% being singletons.

The source is a man younger than 35 with Graves' hyperthyroidism. Sequences were obtained from blood. V usage is TRBV2 and J usage is TRBJ2-3, with 14 bases lining up with TRBD2. CDR3 amino acids: CASSLGTSGSLYTQYF. CDR3 in DNA: TGTGCCAGCAGCCTCGGGACTAGCGGGAGCTTGTATACGCAGTATTTT. Full variable domain (remainder filled in from reference TRBV2 and TRBJ2-3): EPEVTQTPSHQVTQMGQEVILRCVPISNHLYFYWYRQILGQKVEFLVSFYNNEISEKSEIFDDQFSVERPDGSNFTLKIRSTKLEDSAMYFCASSLGTSGSLYTQYFGPGTRLTVL.